This TCR beta chain originates from a study of cytomegalovirus exposure and HLA in healthy donors. Study at large: For the approximately 360 genotyped donors, about 79% fell within the Caucasian-associated ancestry cluster. Study-level points and caveats: Common viral pathogens (according to a later analysis) appeared linked to several of the most significant clusters. Follow-up analysis found HLA locus-dependent TCR association rates, highest for DRB1 and lowest for HLA-C. The study had only CMV serostatus as immune exposure information.

As concerns this clone: What it recognizes is unknown. One end of the junction does not line up with germline, which may come from a read error.

Looked up from germline, CDR1 is SSHAT and CDR2 is FNYEAQ (reference sequence). The CDR3 totals 17 residues. The PCR used 60 Vbeta and 13 Jbeta primers. Assay used: immunoSEQ multiplex PCR; TCRdb lists only in-frame clones, some missing. The sample shows fewer than 250,000 clones, about 86% of them seen only once. Sequenced: PBMCs. The sequence was obtained from a man between 35 and 55 years old in good health and CMV-seropositive. The V and J genes are TRBV7-7 and TRBJ2-1; 8 bases are shared with TRBD2. This chain's CDR3 is CASSPWTSRTQHNEQFF. The CDR3 coding sequence is TGTGCTAGCAGCCCCTGGACTAGCAGAACGCAACACAATGAGCAGTTCTTC.